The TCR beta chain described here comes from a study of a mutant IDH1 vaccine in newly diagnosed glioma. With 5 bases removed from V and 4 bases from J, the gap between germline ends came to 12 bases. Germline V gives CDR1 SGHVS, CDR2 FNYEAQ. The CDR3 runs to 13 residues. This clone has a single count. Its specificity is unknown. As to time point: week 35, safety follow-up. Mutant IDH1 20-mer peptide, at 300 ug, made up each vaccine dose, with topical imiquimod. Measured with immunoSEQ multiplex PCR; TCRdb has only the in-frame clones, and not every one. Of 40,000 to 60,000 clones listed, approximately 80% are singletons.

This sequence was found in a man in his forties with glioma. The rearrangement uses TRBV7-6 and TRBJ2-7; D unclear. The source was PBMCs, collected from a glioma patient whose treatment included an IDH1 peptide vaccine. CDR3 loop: CASSLGSPYEQYF. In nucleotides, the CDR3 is TGTGCCAGCAGCCTGGGGTCGCCTTACGAGCAGTACTTC.